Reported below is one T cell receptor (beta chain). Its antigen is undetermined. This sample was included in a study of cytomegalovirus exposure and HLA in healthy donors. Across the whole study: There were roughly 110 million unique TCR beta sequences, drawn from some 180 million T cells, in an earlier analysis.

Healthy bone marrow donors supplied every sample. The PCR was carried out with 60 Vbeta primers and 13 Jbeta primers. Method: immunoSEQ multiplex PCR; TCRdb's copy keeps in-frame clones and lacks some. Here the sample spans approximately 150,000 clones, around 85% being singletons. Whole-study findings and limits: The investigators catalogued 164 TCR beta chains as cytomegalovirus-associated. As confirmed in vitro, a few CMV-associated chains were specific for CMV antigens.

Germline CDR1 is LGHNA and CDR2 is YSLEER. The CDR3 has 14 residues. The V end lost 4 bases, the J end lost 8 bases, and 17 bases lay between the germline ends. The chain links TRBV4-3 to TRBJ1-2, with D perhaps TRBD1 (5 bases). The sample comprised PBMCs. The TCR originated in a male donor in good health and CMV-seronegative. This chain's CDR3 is CASSPQVLGGGYTF. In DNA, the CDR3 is TGCGCCAGCAGCCCACAGGTGCTGGGTGGGGGCTACACCTTC.